The entry that follows covers one T cell receptor beta chain sequence. Its specific antigen is unknown. Base qualities are not at hand, and no much larger clone is one base apart. This entry comes from a study of cytomegalovirus exposure and HLA in healthy donors (dated by TCRdb to about 2017). Some background on the complete study: According to an earlier analysis of a few hundred of the donors, about 190 million T cells yielded some 110 million unique TCR beta sequences and about 300 Gb of sequence data. An early release covering roughly 640 HLA-typed donors comprised 250 to 350 gigabases of sequencing data and some 79 million unique TCR sequences. Of the 350 to 400 genotyped donors, approximately 82% fell in the genetic ancestry cluster associated with self-reported Caucasian donors. The study aimed to test whether signatures of past pathogen exposure could be identified by cataloging public T cell receptors. The T cell repertoires of under 700 subjects were profiled by immunosequencing and related to cytomegalovirus serostatus. Besides the first cohort of roughly 640 subjects, a separate validation cohort made up of 120 or so different subjects was used. To predict cytomegalovirus infection status, the study combined high-throughput TCR immunosequencing, statistical association of individual TCRs with disease status, and machine learning. In a later analysis, previously published TCR beta repertoires from hundreds of donors were re-analyzed and high-resolution HLA genotyping was added so that TCR occurrence patterns could be studied. Rather than drawing on any new phenotypic data, the later analysis identified candidate immune exposures from TCR beta sequences and the way those sequences occurred across donors. To decide whether each TCR beta V gene segment behaved as functional or pseudogenic, an earlier analysis of 587 of the donors relied on high-throughput TCR beta sequencing. Donor age, sex, ethnicity and CMV serostatus were collected together with the repertoire data. A later genetic analysis took genome-wide SNP genotypes for about three fifths of the roughly 670 donors and used that subset as a discovery cohort. All discovery cohort repertoires had been generated on a single sequencing platform. Class I and class II HLA loci were covered by the typing at four-digit resolution. The number of donors typed differed by locus, with about 629-640 for A, B, C, DRB1 and DQB1, more than 500 for DQA1, approximately 570 for DPA1, and some 440 for DPB1. Roughly 5 DR-DQ haplotypes were treated as single units for association and clustering because of strong linkage in the cohort. Among about 390 genotyped donors of the cohort, an average of 235,054 unique TCR beta nucleotide sequences were sequenced per donor, roughly a sixth of them non-productive.

In total, 500 to 700 healthy bone marrow donors made up the cohort. At the time of sampling, all cohort members were nominally healthy, though unrecorded immune exposures were likely present. The donor was CMV seronegative and belonged to the group of approximately 320 seronegative cohort members. A peripheral blood sample was provided by each donor, and peripheral blood mononuclear cells were used for TCR beta sequencing. Genomic DNA was extracted from the blood cell samples with the Qiagen DNeasy Blood Extraction Kit. Libraries came from the immunoSEQ multiplex PCR assay. For the multiplex PCR, a mixture combining 60 forward primers for TCR Vbeta segments and 13 reverse primers for TCR Jbeta segments was used. Amplification of the CDR3 region of rearranged TCR beta genes was performed with a multiplex PCR assay on genomic DNA. Amplified TCR beta libraries were sequenced as 87-base-pair reads on the Illumina HiSeq System. The authors' pipeline ran thus. A later analysis counted approximately 74 million unique TCR beta chains across the 550 to 800 repertoires, and around 12 million of these chains were shared by at least two donors. To remove PCR and sequencing errors, raw reads were error-corrected and collapsed into unique sequences using a nearest-neighbor algorithm that merged closely related sequences. CDR3 sequences were aligned to IMGT reference sequences to assign V, D and J gene segments. For a sequence to be retained, a match of at least six nucleotides to both a V gene segment and a J gene segment was required. Rearrangements were called productive when the CDR3 lacked stop codons and stayed in frame with V and J; all others were non-productive. Following IMGT convention, CDR3 was defined as the stretch from the second conserved V-encoded cysteine to the conserved J-encoded phenylalanine. The earlier analysis of some 550 of the donors excluded any sequence lacking an unambiguous match to a single V gene segment. An earlier analysis of approximately 590 of the donors classified V segments as functional when productive rearrangements were above 56.7% and as segregating when the standard deviation between donors was above 5%. A statistical classification framework was built to diagnose cytomegalovirus status from the catalog of TCR beta chain sequences. In a later analysis, V and J genes were assigned by comparing TCR nucleotide sequences against IMGT/GENE-DB human TR gene sequences. A later analysis assigned CDR3 sequences and most-parsimonious VDJ recombination scenarios with the TCRdist pipeline. In a later analysis, every TCR beta chain was defined by the combination of its CDR3 amino acid sequence and its V-gene family, and reads without a unique V-gene family were dropped. To address suspected cross-contamination and a sequencing artifact, a later analysis removed some 620 highly shared, low-generation-probability nucleotide sequences. For each public chain, a later analysis derived a clonal expansion index from normalized ranks of inferred template counts within each repertoire. Generation probabilities in a later analysis came from a VDJ recombination model fitted to out-of-frame rearrangements, and those results were checked against IGoR. Hypergeometric tests were used in a later analysis to score TCR-TCR, TCR-HLA and TCR-CMV co-occurrence, with a repertoire-size bias correction applied to the TCR pairs. In a later analysis, false discovery rates were estimated by permuting HLA or CMV assignments 20 times. A later analysis grouped co-occurring TCRs with DBSCAN, adding TCRdist sequence similarity when clustering within HLA-allele-positive subsets. For co-occurrence clustering, repertoires with fewer than 30,000 or more than 120,000 public chains were excluded, along with a handful of repertoires with anomalous nucleotide sharing. TCRdb stores this immuneACCESS table with in-frame sequences only. Part of the clones is absent; in the studies checked, under half of the shortfall reflects unresolved V genes, and no reason is known for the rest. That table supplies the V and J calls and clone size; D and trimming were determined from the DNA. The sample yields some 70,000 clones; around 78% were counted once. About 5.7% of the sample rests with the top ten.

Results and caveats for the whole study, not just this receptor: Assigning TCR associations to individual alleles was difficult when HLA alleles, especially DR and DQ, strongly co-occurred. While some public TCRs were present in many individuals, most TCR sequences turned up only very rarely across donors. In an earlier analysis of 587 of the donors, most TCR beta V segments appeared in productive rearrangements about 90% or about 30% of the time, broadly matching IMGT annotations. In a later analysis, HLA-associated TCR beta chains showed more clonal expansion and lower generation probabilities than non-associated chains that were equally common. A further reported finding was that TCR beta sequences accurately predicted the HLA-A and HLA-B alleles for most subjects in the first cohort. The authors suggested that the approach could potentially be extended to other disease states and immunological phenotypes. An association between a missense DCLRE1C variant and V-gene and J-gene trimming of TCR beta chains was found in a later genetic analysis and replicated in an independent cohort. The earlier analysis of a few hundred of the donors excluded 15 to 20 rarely observed V segments, including chromosome 9 orphons, because counts were too low. Three of the identified cytomegalovirus-associated TCR beta chains were confirmed in vitro to be specific for cytomegalovirus antigens. The cohort was sequenced for TCR beta chains only, and without alpha or paired-chain data the features that could be detected were limited. Immune exposure information for the cohort was limited to CMV serostatus. In a later analysis, several top co-occurrence clusters were reported to appear linked to parvovirus B19, influenza, CMV and Epstein-Barr virus. Specific HLA alleles were associated with roughly 17,000 TCR beta sequences at a false discovery rate of 0.05 in a later analysis. In a later analysis, most CMV-associated TCR beta chains were found to appear HLA-restricted, with HLA associations seemingly driven largely by CMV exposure. In the study, 150 to 200 TCR beta chains were listed as associated with cytomegalovirus. In a later analysis, TCR association rates were found to vary across HLA loci, with the most associated TCRs seen for DRB1 alleles and the fewest for HLA-C alleles. Sequencing depth was assumed to be roughly uniform across donors in the presence/absence analyses, though that assumption may not hold. A group of highly shared sequence variants was considered likely to be a technical artifact of the sequencing pipeline. A later genetic analysis reported fewer N-insertions in productive TCRs among donors in an Asian-associated ancestry cluster than the roughly 700-donor mean. Correlated functional status among segregating V segments might be attributable to linkage disequilibrium, but an unknown experimental factor could not be ruled out. Because HLA typing was missing for some donors at each locus, association tests included only the typed subset. Cytomegalovirus status was reported to be diagnosed by the classifier with high specificity and sensitivity in both the original and validation cohorts.

The sample was PBMCs. The TCR sequence derives from a man aged 45-65 years in good health and CMV-seronegative.

The nucleotide sequence reads TGTGCCAGCTCACTGGAGGGGCTCCGTCAGCCCCAGCATTTT. This codes for CASSLEGLRQPQHF. The sequence joins TRBV18 to TRBJ1-5, and possibly TRBD1, on 5 matching bases. Taken from cysteine to phenylalanine, the CDR3 has 14 residues. The only DNA kept is the CDR3, 42 bases in frame from the first base. CDR1 is given as KGHSH and CDR2 as LQKENI, both from the germline V gene. V loses 4 bases of germline sequence and J loses 6 bases, and the interval between the two ends is 13 bases.